The 2 T cell receptor beta chains given below trace back to one sample, sequenced in a study of T cells in Graves' hyperthyroidism and ophthalmopathy. Amplification targeted TCR beta CDR3 regions from RNA transcripts. HTBI primers were used for first-round RT-PCR of the TCR CDR3. TCRdb re-analysed the multiplex PCR reads in MiXCR, keeping a single row per CDR3 protein. The data show under 450,000 distinct CDR3 sequences, with less than 20% seen just once and roughly 7.4% held by the top ten. The specimen was blood. The receptor set was obtained from a woman in her late teens or twenties with Graves' hyperthyroidism.

There are many counts of this clonotype. The V and J genes are TRBV3-1 and TRBJ2-1; 8 bases match TRBD1. This CDR3 is 15 amino acids long. Germline values: CDR1 LGHDT, CDR2 YNNKEL (reference sequence). V trimming: 4 bases; J trimming: 5 bases; junction bases outside the gene matches: 7. The CDR3 DNA sequence: TGTGCCAGCAGCCGCGGACAGGGTGTCAACAATGAGCAGTTCTTC. It encodes CASSRGQGVNNEQFF.

This clonotype was seen ten or more times. V is TRBV7-9 and J is TRBJ1-4; D is unresolved. From germline, CDR1 is SEHNR and CDR2 FQNEAQ (reference sequence). The CDR3 spans 13 residues. Trimming took 3 bases from V and 10 from J, leaving 12 bases between them. This CDR3 is CASSFEVMGKLFF. CDR3 in DNA: TGTGCCAGCAGCTTCGAGGTTATGGGAAAACTGTTTTTT.